The T cell receptor (beta chain) under discussion was sequenced for a study of blood T cell repertoires in COVID-19. For the study at large: Some COVID-19 samples were acute and others convalescent; all came from the United States, Italy and Spain. The cDNA or gDNA used as material had been derived from T cells, B-cell-depleted T cells, or PBMCs.

As originally analysed: Amplification with reference gene primers provided the estimates of nucleated cell counts. The data were produced by immunoSEQ multiplex PCR, yet TCRdb's version contains in-frame clones alone and is incomplete. V and J calls and clone size are those listed in that table; D and trimming were worked out from the DNA. The sample holds roughly 160,000 clones, about four fifths seen once. The CDR3 runs to 16 residues. Germline V gene sequence: CDR1 MNHNY, CDR2 SVGAGI (reference sequence). J was trimmed by 1 base and V by 3 bases; bases with no gene match: 4. Specimen: peripheral blood. The chain uses TRBV6-6 and TRBJ1-5; the match to TRBD1 covers 9 bases. The origin of this receptor is a woman in her seventies who had recovered from COVID-19. The CDR3 region is CASSYRQGVSNQPQHF. CDR3 DNA sequence: TGTGCCAGCAGTTATCGACAGGGGGTAAGCAATCAGCCCCAGCATTTT.